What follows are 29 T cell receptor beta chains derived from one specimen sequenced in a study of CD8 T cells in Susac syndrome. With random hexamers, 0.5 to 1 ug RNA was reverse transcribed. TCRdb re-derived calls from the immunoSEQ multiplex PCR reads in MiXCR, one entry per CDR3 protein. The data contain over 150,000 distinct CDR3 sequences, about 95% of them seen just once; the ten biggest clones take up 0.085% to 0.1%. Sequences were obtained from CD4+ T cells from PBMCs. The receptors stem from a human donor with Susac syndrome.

CDR3 region: CAWNRDRGGYEQYF. CDR3 sequence (DNA): TGTGCCTGGAACCGGGACAGGGGGGGCTACGAGCAGTACTTC. The V gene is TRBV30, the J gene TRBJ2-7, with TRBD1 matching over 11 bases. This CDR3 contains 14 residues. J gave up 3 bases and V 4 bases, and 5 bases lay outside the gene matches. Germline-derived CDR1 and CDR2 are GTSNPN and SVGIG (reference sequence).

The CDR3 reads CSVAERGFHNEQFF. The CDR3 bases are TGCAGCGTTGCCGAGCGGGGGTTTCACAATGAGCAGTTCTTC. The chain recombines TRBV29-1 with TRBJ2-1; 8 positions match TRBD2. The V gene end was trimmed by 4 bases and the J gene end by 5 bases; junction bases not matched to a gene: 7. Germline loops: CDR1 SQVTM, CDR2 ANQGSEA. The CDR3 is made up of 14 amino acids.

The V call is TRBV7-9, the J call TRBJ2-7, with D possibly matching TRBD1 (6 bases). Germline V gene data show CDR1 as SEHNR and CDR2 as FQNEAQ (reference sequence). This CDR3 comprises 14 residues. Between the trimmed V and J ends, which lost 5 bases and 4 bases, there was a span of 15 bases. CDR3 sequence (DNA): TGTGCCAGCAGCCCGCCGGGACAACCTTACGAGCAGTACTTC. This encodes CASSPPGQPYEQYF.

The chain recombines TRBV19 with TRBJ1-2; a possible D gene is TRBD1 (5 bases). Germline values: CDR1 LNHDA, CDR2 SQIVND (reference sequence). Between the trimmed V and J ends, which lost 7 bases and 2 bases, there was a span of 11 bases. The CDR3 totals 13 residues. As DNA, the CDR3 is TGTGCCAGTACCCTACAGGAAAACTATGGCTACACCTTC. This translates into CASTLQENYGYTF.

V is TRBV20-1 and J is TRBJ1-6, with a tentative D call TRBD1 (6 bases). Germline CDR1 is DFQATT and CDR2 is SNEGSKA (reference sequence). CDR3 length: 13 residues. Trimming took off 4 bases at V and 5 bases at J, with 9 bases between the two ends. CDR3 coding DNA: TGCAGTGCTAAGGGGGTGGATAATTCACCCCTCCACTTT. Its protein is CSAKGVDNSPLHF.

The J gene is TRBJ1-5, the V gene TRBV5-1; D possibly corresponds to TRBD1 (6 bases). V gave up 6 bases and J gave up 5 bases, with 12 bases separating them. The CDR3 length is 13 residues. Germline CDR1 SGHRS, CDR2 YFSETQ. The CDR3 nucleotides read TGCGCCAGCAAACAGGGCCCAGATCAGCCCCAGCATTTT. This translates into CASKQGPDQPQHF.

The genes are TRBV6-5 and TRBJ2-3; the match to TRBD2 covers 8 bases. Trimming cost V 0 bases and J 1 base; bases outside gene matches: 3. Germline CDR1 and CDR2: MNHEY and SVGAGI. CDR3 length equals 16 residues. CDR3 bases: TGTGCCAGCAGTTACTCCGGGGGGGCCGGCACAGATACGCAGTATTTT. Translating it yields CASSYSGGAGTDTQYF.

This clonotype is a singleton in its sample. The CDR3 loop is CAWSVTGGGAVTQYF. The CDR3 coding sequence is TGTGCCTGGAGTGTTACGGGCGGGGGGGCAGTGACCCAGTACTTC. V usage is TRBV30 and J usage is TRBJ2-5; TRBD2 matches at 9 bases. J gave up 7 bases and V 0 bases, and 9 bases lay outside the gene matches. This CDR3 has 15 amino acids. Germline V gives CDR1 GTSNPN, CDR2 SVGIG (reference sequence).

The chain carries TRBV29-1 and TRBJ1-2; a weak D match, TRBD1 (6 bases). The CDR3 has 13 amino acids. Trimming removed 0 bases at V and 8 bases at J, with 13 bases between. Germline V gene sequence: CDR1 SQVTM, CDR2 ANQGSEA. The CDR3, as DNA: TGCAGCGTTGAAGAGAGGGGGGCGAAAGGCTACACCTTC. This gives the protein CSVEERGAKGYTF.

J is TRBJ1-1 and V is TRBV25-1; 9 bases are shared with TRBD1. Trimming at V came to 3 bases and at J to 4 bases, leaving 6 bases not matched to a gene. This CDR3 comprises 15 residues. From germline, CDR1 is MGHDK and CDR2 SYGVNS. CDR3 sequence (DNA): TGTGCCAGCAGTGATGACAGGGGGGGGAGCACTGAAGCTTTCTTT. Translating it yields CASSDDRGGSTEAFF.

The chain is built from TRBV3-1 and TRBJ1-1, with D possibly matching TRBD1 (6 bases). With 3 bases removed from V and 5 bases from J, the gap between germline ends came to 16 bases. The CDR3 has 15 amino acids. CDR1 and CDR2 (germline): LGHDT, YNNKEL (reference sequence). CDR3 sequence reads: CASSQGGGRLTEAFF. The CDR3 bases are TGTGCCAGCAGCCAGGGAGGGGGGAGATTGACTGAAGCTTTCTTT.

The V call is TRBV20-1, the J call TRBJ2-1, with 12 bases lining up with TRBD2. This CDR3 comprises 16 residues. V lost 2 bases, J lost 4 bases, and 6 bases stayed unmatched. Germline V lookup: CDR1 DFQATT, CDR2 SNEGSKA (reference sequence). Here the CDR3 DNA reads TGCAGTGCTAGAAATCCACTAGCGGGGGGATACAATGAGCAGTTCTTC. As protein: CSARNPLAGGYNEQFF.

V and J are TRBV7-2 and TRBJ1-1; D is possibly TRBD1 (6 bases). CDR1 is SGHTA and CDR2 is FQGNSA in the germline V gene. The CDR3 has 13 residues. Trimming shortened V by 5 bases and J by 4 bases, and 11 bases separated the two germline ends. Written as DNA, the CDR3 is TGTGCCAGCAGCCCAGGGGTTCGCACTGAAGCTTTCTTT. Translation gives CASSPGVRTEAFF.

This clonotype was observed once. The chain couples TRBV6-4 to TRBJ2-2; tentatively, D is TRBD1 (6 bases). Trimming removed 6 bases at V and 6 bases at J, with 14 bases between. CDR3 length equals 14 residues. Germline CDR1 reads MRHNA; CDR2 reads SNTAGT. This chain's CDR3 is CASSEETGAGELFF. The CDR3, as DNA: TGTGCCAGCAGCGAAGAGACAGGCGCCGGGGAGCTGTTTTTT.

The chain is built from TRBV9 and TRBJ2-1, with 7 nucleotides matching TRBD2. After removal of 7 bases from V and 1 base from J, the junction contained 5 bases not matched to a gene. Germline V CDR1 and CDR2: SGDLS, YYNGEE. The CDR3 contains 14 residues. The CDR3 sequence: CASGGLVSYNEQFF. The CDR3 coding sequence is TGTGCCAGCGGAGGACTAGTGTCCTACAATGAGCAGTTCTTC.

CDR3 amino acids: CSVELGKRPINEQFF. CDR3 in DNA: TGCAGCGTTGAATTAGGCAAAAGGCCTATCAATGAGCAGTTCTTC. V usage is TRBV29-1 and J usage is TRBJ2-1; D not certain. Trimming pared 2 bases from V and 6 bases from J, leaving 17 bases between. Looked up from germline, CDR1 is SQVTM and CDR2 is ANQGSEA. The CDR3 consists of 15 residues.

The CDR3 coding sequence is TGTGCCAGCAGTTCCACCGGCCTCGGGACCTACGAGCAGTACTTC. Translating gives CASSSTGLGTYEQYF. The chain employs TRBV12-3 or TRBV12-4 and TRBJ2-7, with D possibly being TRBD2 (5 bases). The V and J ends lost 4 bases and 2 bases respectively, with 15 bases between them. CDR3 length: 15 residues.

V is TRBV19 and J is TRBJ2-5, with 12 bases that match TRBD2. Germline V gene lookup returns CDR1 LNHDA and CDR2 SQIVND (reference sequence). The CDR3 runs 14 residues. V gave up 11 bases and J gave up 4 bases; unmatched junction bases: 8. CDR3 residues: CAGQGLAGRETQYF. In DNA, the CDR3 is TGTGCCGGACAAGGACTAGCGGGAAGAGAGACCCAGTACTTC.

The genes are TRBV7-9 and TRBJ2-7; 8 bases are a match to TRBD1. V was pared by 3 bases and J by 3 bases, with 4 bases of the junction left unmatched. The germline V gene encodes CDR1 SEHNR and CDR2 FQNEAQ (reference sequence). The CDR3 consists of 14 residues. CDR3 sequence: CASSFDGQGYEQYF. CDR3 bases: TGTGCCAGCAGCTTCGACGGACAGGGCTACGAGCAGTACTTC.

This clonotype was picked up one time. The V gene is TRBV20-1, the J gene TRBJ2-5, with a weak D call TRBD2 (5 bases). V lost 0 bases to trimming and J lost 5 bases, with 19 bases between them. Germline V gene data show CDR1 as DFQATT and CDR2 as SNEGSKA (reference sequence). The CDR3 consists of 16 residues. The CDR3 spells CSARDRQMTIKETQYF. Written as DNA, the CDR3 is TGCAGTGCTAGAGATCGGCAGATGACTATTAAGGAGACCCAGTACTTC.

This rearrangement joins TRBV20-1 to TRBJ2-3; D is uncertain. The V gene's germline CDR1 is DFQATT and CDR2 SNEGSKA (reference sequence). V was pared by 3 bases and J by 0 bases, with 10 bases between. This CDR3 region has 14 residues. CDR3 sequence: CSASWVGSTDTQYF. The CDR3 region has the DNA TGCAGTGCTAGTTGGGTGGGGAGCACAGATACGCAGTATTTT.

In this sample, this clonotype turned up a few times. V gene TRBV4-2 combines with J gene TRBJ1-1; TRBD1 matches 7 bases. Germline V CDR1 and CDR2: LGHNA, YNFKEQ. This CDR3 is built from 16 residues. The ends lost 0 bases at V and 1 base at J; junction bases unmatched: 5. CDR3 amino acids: CASSQETTGENTEAFF. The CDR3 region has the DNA TGTGCCAGCAGCCAAGAAACCACAGGGGAGAACACTGAAGCTTTCTTT.

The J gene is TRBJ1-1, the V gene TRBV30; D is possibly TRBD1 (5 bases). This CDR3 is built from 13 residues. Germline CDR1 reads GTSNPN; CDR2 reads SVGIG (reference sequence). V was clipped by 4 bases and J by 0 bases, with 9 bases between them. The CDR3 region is CAWKEGMNTEAFF. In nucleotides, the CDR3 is TGTGCCTGGAAGGAGGGGATGAACACTGAAGCTTTCTTT.

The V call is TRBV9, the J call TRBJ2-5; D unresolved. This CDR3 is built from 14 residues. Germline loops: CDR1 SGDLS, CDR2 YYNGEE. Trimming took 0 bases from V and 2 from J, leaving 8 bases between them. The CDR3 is CASSVDPSQETQYF. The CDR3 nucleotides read TGTGCCAGCAGCGTAGATCCGTCACAAGAGACCCAGTACTTC.

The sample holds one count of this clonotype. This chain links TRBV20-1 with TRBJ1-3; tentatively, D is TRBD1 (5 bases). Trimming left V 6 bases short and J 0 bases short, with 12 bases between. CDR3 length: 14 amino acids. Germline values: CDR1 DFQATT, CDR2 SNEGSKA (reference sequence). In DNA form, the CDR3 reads TGCAGTGCCCAGGGACCAATCTCTGGAAACACCATATATTTT. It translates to CSAQGPISGNTIYF.

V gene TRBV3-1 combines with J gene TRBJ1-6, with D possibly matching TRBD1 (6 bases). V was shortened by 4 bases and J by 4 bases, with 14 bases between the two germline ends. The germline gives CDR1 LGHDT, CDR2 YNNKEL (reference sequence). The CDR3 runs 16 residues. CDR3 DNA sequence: TGTGCCAGCAGCCGAAGCCGGGACACTTATAATTCACCCCTCCACTTT. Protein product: CASSRSRDTYNSPLHF.

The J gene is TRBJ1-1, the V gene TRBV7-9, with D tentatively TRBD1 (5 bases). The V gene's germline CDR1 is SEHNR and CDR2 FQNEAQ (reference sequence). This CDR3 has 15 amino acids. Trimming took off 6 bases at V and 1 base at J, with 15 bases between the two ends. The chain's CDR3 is CASSYGGLGNTEAFF. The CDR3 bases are TGTGCCAGCAGTTACGGGGGATTAGGGAACACTGAAGCTTTCTTT.

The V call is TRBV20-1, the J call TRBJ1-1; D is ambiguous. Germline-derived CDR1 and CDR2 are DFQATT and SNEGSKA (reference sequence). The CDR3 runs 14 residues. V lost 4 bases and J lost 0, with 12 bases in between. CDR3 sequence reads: CSATRRGLNTEAFF. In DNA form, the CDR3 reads TGCAGTGCTACCCGACGGGGATTGAACACTGAAGCTTTCTTT.

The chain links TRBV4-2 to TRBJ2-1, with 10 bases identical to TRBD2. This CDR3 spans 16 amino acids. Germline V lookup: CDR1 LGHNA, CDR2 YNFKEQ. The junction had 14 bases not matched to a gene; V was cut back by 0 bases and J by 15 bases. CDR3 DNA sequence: TGTGCCAGCAGCCAAGAGACGCGTCCTATAGCGGGGGGAACGTTCTTC. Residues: CASSQETRPIAGGTFF.